This passage covers 2 T cell receptor beta chains from one sample sequenced in a study of blood T cell repertoires in COVID-19. This table comes from immunoSEQ multiplex PCR, and its TCRdb copy is limited to in-frame clones, with some not included. Altogether 200,000 to 300,000 clones are present, about 87% being singletons, with the ten largest covering around 9.2%. The sequenced sample was peripheral blood. The receptors here all came from a human donor in a cohort sampled during active COVID-19.

The rearrangement joins TRBV10-2 to TRBJ2-7, with TRBD2 identical over 7 bases. The CDR3 is 13 amino acids. V dropped 4 bases and J dropped 6; count of bases not matched to a gene: 6. Per germline, CDR1 WSHSY and CDR2 SAAADI. The chain's CDR3 is CASSGGGGVEQYF. CDR3 coding DNA: TGCGCCAGCAGTGGGGGGGGAGGGGTCGAGCAGTACTTC.

This chain uses TRBV28 with TRBJ2-3; TRBD2 agrees at 9 bases. J lost 4 bases, V lost 6 bases, and 8 bases had no gene match. The CDR3 covers 15 residues. CDR1 and CDR2 (germline): MDHEN, SYDVKM. The CDR3 DNA follows: TGTGCCAGCAGAGGGTCATTAGCGGGGGCAGATACGCAGTATTTT. It is translated as CASRGSLAGADTQYF. Full variable domain (remainder filled in from reference TRBV28 and TRBJ2-3): DVKVTQSSRYLVKRTGEKVFLECVQDMDHENMFWYRQDPGLGLRLIYFSYDVKMKEKGDIPEGYSVSREKKERFSLILESASTNQTSMYLCASRGSLAGADTQYFGPGTRLTVL.